The rows below give T cell receptor beta chains drawn from one sample of a study of OX40 agonist ivuxolimab in advanced cancers. Generated by immunoSEQ multiplex PCR, the TCRdb table keeps only in-frame clones and is missing some. The data show around 100,000 clones, more than 85% seen once. Sequenced here: CD4+ or CD8+ T cells sorted from blood, sampled in a trial of the OX40 agonist ivuxolimab. The receptors shown here come from an adult with an advanced solid tumor such as melanoma, head and neck, liver or kidney cancer. The CDR3 runs from the conserved cysteine through the conserved F or W. A D gene is named only where the DNA matches it firmly. Only some rows state a clone size, as once, few, many or a class for expanded clones.

v_call	clone_size	j_call	d_call	cdr3_aa	cdr3_nt
TRBV28	.	TRBJ1-4	TRBD1	CASSLSRGLSNEKLFF	TGTGCCAGCAGTTTGAGCAGGGGGCTATCTAATGAAAAACTGTTTTTT
TRBV7-2	.	TRBJ2-1	.	CASSLVGTYSYNEQFF	TGTGCCAGCAGCTTAGTAGGGACCTACTCCTACAATGAGCAGTTCTTC
TRBV19	.	TRBJ1-5	.	CASSQGDQPQHF	TGTGCCAGTAGTCAGGGAGATCAGCCCCAGCATTTT
TRBV7-9	.	TRBJ2-6	.	CASSLNSGANVLTF	TGTGCCAGCAGCTTAAACTCTGGGGCCAACGTCCTGACTTTC
TRBV6-6	.	TRBJ2-1	TRBD1	CASSYLRDRVYNEQFF	TGTGCCAGCAGTTACCTCCGGGACAGGGTTTACAATGAGCAGTTCTTC
TRBV15	.	TRBJ2-5	TRBD1	CATSGWGQGKETQYF	TGTGCCACCAGCGGCTGGGGACAGGGAAAAGAGACCCAGTACTTC
TRBV27	.	TRBJ2-7	TRBD2	CASGGRGSYEQYF	TGTGCCAGCGGGGGGAGGGGATCCTACGAGCAGTACTTC
TRBV19	.	TRBJ1-1	.	CASTPRGQYTEAFF	TGTGCCAGTACCCCTAGAGGGCAGTACACTGAAGCTTTCTTT
TRBV10-1	.	TRBJ2-2	.	CASTQETSLRAGELFF	TGCGCCAGCACTCAGGAAACTAGTTTGAGGGCCGGGGAGCTGTTTTTT
TRBV7-2	.	TRBJ2-3	TRBD1	CASSYRTGATDTQYF	TGTGCCAGCAGTTATAGGACAGGCGCCACAGATACGCAGTATTTT
TRBV4-1	.	TRBJ2-5	.	CASSQPGAETQYF	TGCGCCAGCAGCCAGCCCGGGGCAGAGACCCAGTACTTC
TRBV2	.	TRBJ1-1	.	CASSVGAGTEAFF	TGTGCCAGCAGTGTGGGGGCTGGGACTGAAGCTTTCTTT
TRBV4-1	.	TRBJ2-7	TRBD1	CASSPTWTGGANDGYEQYF	TGCGCCAGCAGCCCTACTTGGACAGGGGGCGCCAATGACGGCTACGAGCAGTACTTC
TRBV5-1	few	TRBJ1-2	TRBD1	CASSPLTGGGGYTF	TGCGCCAGCAGCCCTTTAACAGGGGGCGGTGGCTACACCTTC
TRBV7-9	.	TRBJ2-3	.	CASSLHVSDTQYF	TGTGCCAGCAGCTTACATGTCTCAGATACGCAGTATTTT
TRBV27	.	TRBJ2-5	TRBD1	CASIDRAQETQYF	TGTGCCAGCATCGACAGGGCCCAAGAGACCCAGTACTTC
TRBV4-2	.	TRBJ2-6	TRBD1	CASSQETGGQRSGANVLTF	TGTGCCAGCAGCCAAGAAACAGGGGGTCAAAGATCTGGGGCCAACGTCCTGACTTTC
TRBV18	.	TRBJ2-1	TRBD2	CASSPRGGSPSYNEQFF	TGTGCCAGCTCACCGCGGGGCGGGAGTCCCTCCTACAATGAGCAGTTCTTC
TRBV6-6	.	TRBJ1-1	TRBD1	CASSYGQGRGNTEAFF	TGTGCCAGCAGTTACGGACAGGGGAGGGGGAACACTGAAGCTTTCTTT
TRBV6-5	.	TRBJ2-7	TRBD1	CASNPGTGRSEQYF	TGTGCCAGCAATCCCGGGACAGGGCGAAGCGAGCAGTACTTC